This TCR beta chain stems from a study of HIV-infected patients and healthy controls. About 450 ng RNA was reverse transcribed with alpha and beta constant-region primers. Alpha and beta chain libraries were made separately by chain-specific third strand synthesis with multiplexing indices. One primer pair amplified all rearrangements per chain; each cDNA got molecular barcodes. MiXCR, applied by TCRdb to the 5' RACE reads, yields one record per CDR3 protein. The repertoire consists of some 25,000 distinct CDR3 sequences, with roughly 7.9% occurring once and the leading ten covering approximately 4%. No cell fractionation was done, so the repertoire covers all unsorted peripheral blood T cells. Findings and caveats of the study: Healthy controls carried many MAIT alpha-chain CDR3s, while HIV+ repertoires had few. Untreated HIV+ repertoires had roughly threefold fewer distinct CDR3s and lower Shannon diversity than healthy controls.

The table lists this clonotype with a few counts. Its specificity is unknown. The TCR was taken from an adult in good health. Material: blood.

The CDR3 nucleotides read TGTGCCAGTAGTATAGATGATACGGCGGGACTGAATAGCAATCAGCCCCAGCATTTT. As protein: CASSIDDTAGLNSNQPQHF. This rearrangement joins TRBV19 to TRBJ1-5, with D perhaps TRBD1 (5 bases). V shed 0 bases and J shed 0 bases, with 18 bases lying between them. The germline V gene has CDR1 LNHDA and CDR2 SQIVND (reference sequence). The CDR3 covers 19 residues.